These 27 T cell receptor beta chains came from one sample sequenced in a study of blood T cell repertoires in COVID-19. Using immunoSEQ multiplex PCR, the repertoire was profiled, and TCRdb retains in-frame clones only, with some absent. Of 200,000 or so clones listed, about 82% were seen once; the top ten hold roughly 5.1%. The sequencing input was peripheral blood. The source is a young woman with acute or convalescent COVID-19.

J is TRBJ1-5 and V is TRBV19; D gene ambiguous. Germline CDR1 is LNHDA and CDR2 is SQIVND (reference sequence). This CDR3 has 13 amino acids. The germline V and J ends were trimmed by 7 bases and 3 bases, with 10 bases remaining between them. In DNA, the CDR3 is TGTGCCAGTAACTTTAACCCCAATCAGCCCCAGCATTTT. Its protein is CASNFNPNQPQHF.

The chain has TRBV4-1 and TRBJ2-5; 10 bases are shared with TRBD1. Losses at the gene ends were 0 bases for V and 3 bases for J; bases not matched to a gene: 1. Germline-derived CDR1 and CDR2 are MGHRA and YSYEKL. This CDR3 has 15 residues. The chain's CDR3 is CASSQDGTGEETQYF. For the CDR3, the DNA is TGCGCCAGCAGCCAAGATGGGACAGGGGAAGAGACCCAGTACTTC.

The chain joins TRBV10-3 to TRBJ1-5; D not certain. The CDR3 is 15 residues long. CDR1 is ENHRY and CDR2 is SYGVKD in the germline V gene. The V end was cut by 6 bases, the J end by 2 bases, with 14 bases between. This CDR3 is CAISDRQVGNQPQHF. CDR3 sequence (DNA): TGTGCCATCAGCGATAGGCAGGTAGGCAATCAGCCCCAGCATTTT.

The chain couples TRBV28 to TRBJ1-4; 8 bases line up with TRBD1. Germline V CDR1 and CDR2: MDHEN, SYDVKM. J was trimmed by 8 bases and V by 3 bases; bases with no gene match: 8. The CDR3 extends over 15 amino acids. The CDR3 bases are TGTGCCAGCAGTTTTGAGCGGACAGGGCAAGAAAAACTGTTTTTT. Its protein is CASSFERTGQEKLFF.

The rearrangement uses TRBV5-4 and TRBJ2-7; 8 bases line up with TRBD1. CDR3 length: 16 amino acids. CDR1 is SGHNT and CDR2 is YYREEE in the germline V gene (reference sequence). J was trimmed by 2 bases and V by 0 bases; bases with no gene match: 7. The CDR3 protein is CASSLGGQARPYEQYF. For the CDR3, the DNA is TGTGCCAGCAGCTTGGGGGGACAGGCGCGCCCCTACGAGCAGTACTTC.

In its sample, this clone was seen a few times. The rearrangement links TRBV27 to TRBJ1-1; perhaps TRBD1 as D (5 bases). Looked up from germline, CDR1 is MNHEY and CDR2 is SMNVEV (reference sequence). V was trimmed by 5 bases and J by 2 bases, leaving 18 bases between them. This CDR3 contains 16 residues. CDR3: CASSPRVTAGNTEAFF. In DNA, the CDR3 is TGTGCCAGCAGTCCGAGGGTGACAGCGGGTAACACTGAAGCTTTCTTT.

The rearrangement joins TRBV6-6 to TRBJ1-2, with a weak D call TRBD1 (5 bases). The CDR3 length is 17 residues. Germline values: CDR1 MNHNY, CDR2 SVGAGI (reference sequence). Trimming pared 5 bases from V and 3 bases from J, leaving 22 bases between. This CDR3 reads CASSHLQPRIGDYGYTF. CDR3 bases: TGTGCCAGCAGTCACCTCCAGCCCAGGATAGGGGACTATGGCTACACCTTC.

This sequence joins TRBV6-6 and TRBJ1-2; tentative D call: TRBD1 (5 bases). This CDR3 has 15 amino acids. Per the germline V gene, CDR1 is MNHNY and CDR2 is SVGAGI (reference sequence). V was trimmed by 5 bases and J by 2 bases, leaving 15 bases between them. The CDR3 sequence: CASSHAQGRNYGYTF. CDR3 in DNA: TGTGCCAGCAGTCACGCCCAGGGAAGGAACTATGGCTACACCTTC.

CDR3: CASSLTGGPLHF. CDR3 nucleotides: TGTGCCAGCAGTTTAACAGGGGGACCCCTCCACTTT. J is TRBJ1-6 and V is TRBV28, with TRBD1 matching 8 bases. J was trimmed by 12 bases and V by 2 bases; bases with no gene match: 0. Germline-derived CDR1 and CDR2 are MDHEN and SYDVKM. The CDR3 extends over 12 amino acids.

CDR3 in DNA: TGTGCCAGCAGTCTTGACAGGTACCACGAGCAGTACTTC. Translated, it gives CASSLDRYHEQYF. This rearrangement joins TRBV28 to TRBJ2-7, with D perhaps matching TRBD1 (6 bases). This CDR3 comprises 13 residues. Trimming stripped 5 bases from V and 5 bases from J, with 13 bases between. Looked up from germline, CDR1 is MDHEN and CDR2 is SYDVKM.

The CDR3 is CASSTRGKAGELFF. For the CDR3, the DNA is TGCGCCAGCAGCACTAGGGGGAAAGCCGGGGAGCTGTTTTTT. The J gene is TRBJ2-2, the V gene TRBV5-1; TRBD1 is a possible D gene (6 bases). The CDR3 is made up of 14 amino acids. The V end lost 4 bases, the J end lost 6 bases, and 13 bases lay between the germline ends. The germline gives CDR1 SGHRS, CDR2 YFSETQ.

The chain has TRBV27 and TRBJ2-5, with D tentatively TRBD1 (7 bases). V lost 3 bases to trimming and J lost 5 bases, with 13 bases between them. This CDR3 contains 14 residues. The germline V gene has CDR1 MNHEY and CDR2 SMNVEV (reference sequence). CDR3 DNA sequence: TGTGCCAGCAGTTTCAGGGGGGCCTGGGAGACCCAGTACTTC. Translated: CASSFRGAWETQYF.

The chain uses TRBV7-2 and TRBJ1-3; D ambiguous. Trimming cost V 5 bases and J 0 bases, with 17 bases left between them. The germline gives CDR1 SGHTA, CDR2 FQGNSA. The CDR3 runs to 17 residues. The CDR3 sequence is CASSPNAGGFSGNTIYF. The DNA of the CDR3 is TGTGCCAGCAGCCCAAATGCGGGAGGTTTCTCTGGAAACACCATATATTTT.

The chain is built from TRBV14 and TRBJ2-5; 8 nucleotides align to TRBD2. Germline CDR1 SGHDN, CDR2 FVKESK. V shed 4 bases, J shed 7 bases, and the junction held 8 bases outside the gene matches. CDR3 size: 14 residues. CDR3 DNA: TGTGCCAGCAGCCTCTCGGGCGCGGGAGGGACCCAGTACTTC. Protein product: CASSLSGAGGTQYF.

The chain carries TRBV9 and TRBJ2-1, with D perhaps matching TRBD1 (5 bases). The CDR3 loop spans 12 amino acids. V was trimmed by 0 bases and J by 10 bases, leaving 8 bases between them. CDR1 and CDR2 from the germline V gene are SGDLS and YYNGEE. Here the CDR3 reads CASSVVGQEQFF. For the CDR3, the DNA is TGTGCCAGCAGCGTAGTGGGGCAGGAGCAGTTCTTC.

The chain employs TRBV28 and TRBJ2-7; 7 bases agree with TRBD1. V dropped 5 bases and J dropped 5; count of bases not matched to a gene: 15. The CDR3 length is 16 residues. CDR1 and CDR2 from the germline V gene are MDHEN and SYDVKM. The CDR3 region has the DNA TGTGCCAGCAGTGTCCAAACCACAGGGGTTATTCACGAGCAGTACTTC. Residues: CASSVQTTGVIHEQYF.

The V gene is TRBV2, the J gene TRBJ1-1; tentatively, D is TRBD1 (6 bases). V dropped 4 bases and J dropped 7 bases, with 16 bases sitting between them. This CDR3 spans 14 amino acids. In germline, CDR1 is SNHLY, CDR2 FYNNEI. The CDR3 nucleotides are TGTGCCAGCAGTGTAGGGGGGGCGAGGGATGAAGCTTTCTTT. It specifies CASSVGGARDEAFF.

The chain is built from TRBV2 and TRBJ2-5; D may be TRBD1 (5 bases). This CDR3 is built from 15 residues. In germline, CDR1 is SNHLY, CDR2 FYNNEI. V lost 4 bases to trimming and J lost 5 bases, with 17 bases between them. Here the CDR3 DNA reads TGTGCCAGCAGTGCGAGACAGTCCCCGTGGGAGACCCAGTACTTC. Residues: CASSARQSPWETQYF.

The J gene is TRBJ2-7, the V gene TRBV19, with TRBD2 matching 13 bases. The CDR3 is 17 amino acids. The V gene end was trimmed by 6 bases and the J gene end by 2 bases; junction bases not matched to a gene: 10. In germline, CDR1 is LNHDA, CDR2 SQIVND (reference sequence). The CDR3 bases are TGTGCCAGTAGCCACCGGACTAGCGGGAGTTCTGCCTACGAGCAGTACTTC. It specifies CASSHRTSGSSAYEQYF.

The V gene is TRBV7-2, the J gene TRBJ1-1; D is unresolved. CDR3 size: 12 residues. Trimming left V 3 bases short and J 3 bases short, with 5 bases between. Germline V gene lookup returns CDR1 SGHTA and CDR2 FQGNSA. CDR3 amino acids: CASSFSYTEAFF. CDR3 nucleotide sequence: TGTGCCAGCAGCTTTTCGTACACTGAAGCTTTCTTT.

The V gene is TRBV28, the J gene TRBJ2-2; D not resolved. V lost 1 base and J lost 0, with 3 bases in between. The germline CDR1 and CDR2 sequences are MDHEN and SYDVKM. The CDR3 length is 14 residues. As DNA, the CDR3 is TGTGCCAGCAGTTTATACACGAACACCGGGGAGCTGTTTTTT. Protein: CASSLYTNTGELFF. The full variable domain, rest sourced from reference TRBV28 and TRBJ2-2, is DVKVTQSSRYLVKRTGEKVFLECVQDMDHENMFWYRQDPGLGLRLIYFSYDVKMKEKGDIPEGYSVSREKKERFSLILESASTNQTSMYLCASSLYTNTGELFFGEGSRLTVL.

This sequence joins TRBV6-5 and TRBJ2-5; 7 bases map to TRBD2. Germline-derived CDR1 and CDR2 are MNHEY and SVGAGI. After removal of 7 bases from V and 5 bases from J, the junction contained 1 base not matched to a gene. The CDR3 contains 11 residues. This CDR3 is CASMRGETQYF. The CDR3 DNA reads TGTGCCAGCATGCGGGGGGAGACCCAGTACTTC.

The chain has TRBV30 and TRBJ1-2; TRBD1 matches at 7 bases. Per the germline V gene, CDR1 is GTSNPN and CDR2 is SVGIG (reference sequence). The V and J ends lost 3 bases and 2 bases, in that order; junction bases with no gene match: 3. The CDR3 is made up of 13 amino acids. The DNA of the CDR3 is TGTGCCTGGAGGGGACAGCCCAACTATGGCTACACCTTC. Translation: CAWRGQPNYGYTF.

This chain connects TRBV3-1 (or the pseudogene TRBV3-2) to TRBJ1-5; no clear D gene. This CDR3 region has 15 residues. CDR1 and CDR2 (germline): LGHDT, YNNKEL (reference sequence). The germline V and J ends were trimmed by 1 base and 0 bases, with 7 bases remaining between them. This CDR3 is CASSQGRGSNQPQHF. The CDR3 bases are TGTGCCAGCAGCCAAGGACGGGGTAGCAATCAGCCCCAGCATTTT.

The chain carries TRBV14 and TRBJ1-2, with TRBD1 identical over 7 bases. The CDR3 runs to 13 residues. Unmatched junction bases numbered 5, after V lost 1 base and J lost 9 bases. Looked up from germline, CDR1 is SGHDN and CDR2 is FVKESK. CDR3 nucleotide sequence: TGTGCCAGCAGCCAAGGGCAGGGGGGAAGCTACACCTTC. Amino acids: CASSQGQGGSYTF.

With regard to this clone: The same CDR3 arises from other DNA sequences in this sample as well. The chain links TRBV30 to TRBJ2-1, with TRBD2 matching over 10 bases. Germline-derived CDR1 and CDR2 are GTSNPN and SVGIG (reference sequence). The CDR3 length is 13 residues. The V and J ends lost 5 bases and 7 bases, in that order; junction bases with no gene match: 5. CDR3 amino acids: CAWEREGRNEQFF. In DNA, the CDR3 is TGTGCCTGGGAGCGGGAGGGCCGGAATGAGCAGTTCTTC.

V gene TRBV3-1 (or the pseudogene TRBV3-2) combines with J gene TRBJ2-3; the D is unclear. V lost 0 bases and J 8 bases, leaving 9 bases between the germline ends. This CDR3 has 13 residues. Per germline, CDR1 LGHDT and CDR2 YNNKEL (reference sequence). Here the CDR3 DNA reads TGTGCCAGCAGCCAAGATAGAGCTGTTACGCAGTATTTT. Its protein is CASSQDRAVTQYF.